The rows below give T cell receptor beta chains drawn from one sample of a study of shared clonotypes between healthy human individuals. Measured with immunoSEQ multiplex PCR; TCRdb has only the in-frame clones, and not every one. The sample consists of about 110,000 clones, under 70% of them appearing once. The sample taken for sequencing was memory CD8+ T cells sorted from blood. The receptors were gathered from a woman aged 25 to 39 in good health. CDR3s include the opening cysteine and the closing phenylalanine or tryptophan. D genes are given only for firm matches. A clone size is listed for some rows: how often the clone was seen (once, few, many), or a class if it is expanded.

J gene | V gene | clone size | D gene | CDR3 protein | CDR3 DNA
TRBJ2-2 | TRBV9 | once | NA | CASSVAWGAGELFF | TGTGCCAGCAGCGTAGCTTGGGGAGCCGGGGAGCTGTTTTTT
TRBJ2-5 | TRBV30 | NA | NA | CAHGRGGDQETQYF | TGTGCCCATGGTAGGGGGGGAGACCAAGAGACCCAGTACTTC
TRBJ1-2 | TRBV27 | few | NA | CASSDGQGLFYGYTF | TGTGCCAGCAGCGACGGGCAGGGGCTGTTCTATGGCTACACCTTC
TRBJ2-3 | TRBV4-2 | NA | NA | CASSQDLGSPSTDTQYF | TGTGCCAGCAGCCAAGATCTCGGCAGCCCTAGCACAGATACGCAGTATTTT
TRBJ2-7 | TRBV2 | NA | NA | CASSEGSDGSYEQYF | TGTGCCAGCAGTGAGGGCAGCGACGGGTCCTACGAGCAGTACTTC
TRBJ1-4 | TRBV7-9 | NA | NA | CASSFLGDGEKLFF | TGTGCCAGCAGCTTTTTAGGGGACGGGGAAAAACTGTTTTTT
TRBJ1-1 | TRBV25-1 | NA | NA | CASSESLSLNTEAFF | TGTGCCAGCAGTGAATCGCTCAGTTTGAACACTGAAGCTTTCTTT
TRBJ2-1 | TRBV25-1 | NA | TRBD2 | CASSESGIYNEQFF | TGTGCCAGCAGTGAGAGCGGGATCTACAATGAGCAGTTCTTC
TRBJ2-5 | TRBV21-1 | NA | NA | CASSKSGTEKQETQYF | TGTGCCAGCAGCAAATCCGGGACAGAGAAACAAGAGACCCAGTACTTC
TRBJ1-2 | TRBV6-5 | NA | NA | CASSAGTLKYGYTF | TGTGCCAGCAGTGCCGGGACCCTGAAGTATGGCTACACCTTC
TRBJ2-1 | TRBV28 | NA | NA | CASSSRVNEQFF | TGTGCCAGCAGTTCAAGGGTAAATGAGCAGTTCTTC
TRBJ1-5 | TRBV19 | once | NA | CASSMEQNNQPQHF | TGTGCCAGTAGTATGGAGCAGAACAATCAGCCCCAGCATTTT
TRBJ1-4 | TRBV5-1 | NA | NA | CASSLVSTGNEKLFF | TGCGCCAGCAGCTTGGTTTCCACGGGTAATGAAAAACTGTTTTTT
TRBJ2-5 | TRBV7-4 | NA | TRBD1 | CASSFYQGVVETQYF | TGTGCCAGCAGCTTTTATCAGGGGGTAGTGGAGACCCAGTACTTC
TRBJ2-3 | TRBV10-1 | NA | TRBD2 | CASSERVLAGQYTQYF | TGCGCCAGCAGTGAGAGGGTGCTAGCGGGTCAGTATACGCAGTATTTT
TRBJ1-1 | TRBV10-3 | many | TRBD1 | CAISETGEKNTEAFF | TGTGCCATCAGTGAGACAGGGGAGAAGAACACTGAAGCTTTCTTT
TRBJ1-1 | TRBV9 | few | NA | CASSARDTFTEAFF | TGTGCCAGCAGCGCCCGAGATACCTTCACTGAAGCTTTCTTT
TRBJ2-7 | TRBV10-3 | NA | NA | CAISEFSSARVDYEQYF | TGTGCCATCAGTGAGTTCTCTTCGGCCAGGGTAGACTACGAGCAGTACTTC
TRBJ2-7 | TRBV18 | NA | NA | CASSPGRIENYEQYF | TGTGCCAGCTCACCAGGCAGAATCGAAAATTACGAGCAGTACTTC
TRBJ2-7 | TRBV7-8 | NA | TRBD1 | CASFRDRVVYEQYF | TGTGCCAGCTTCAGGGACAGGGTGGTCTACGAGCAGTACTTC
TRBJ1-2 | TRBV19 | NA | TRBD1 | CASSVQGWYGYTF | TGTGCCAGTAGTGTACAGGGGTGGTATGGCTACACCTTC
TRBJ2-1 | TRBV21-1 | few | NA | CASSEPDQGESNNEQFF | TGTGCCAGCAGCGAACCCGACCAGGGGGAGTCCAACAATGAGCAGTTCTTC
TRBJ2-7 | TRBV7-9 | NA | TRBD2 | CASSQEGGRASEQYF | TGTGCCAGCAGCCAAGAAGGTGGGAGGGCCAGCGAGCAGTACTTC
TRBJ1-3 | TRBV30 | few | NA | CAWSGWESGNTIYF | TGTGCCTGGAGTGGGTGGGAATCTGGAAACACCATATATTTT
TRBJ2-7 | TRBV7-8 | NA | TRBD2 | CASSLWPGLAGGREQYF | TGTGCCAGCAGCTTATGGCCCGGACTAGCGGGAGGGCGGGAGCAGTACTTC
TRBJ1-1 | TRBV4-1 | NA | NA | CASSQEFEGGTEAFF | TGCGCCAGCAGCCAAGAGTTTGAAGGGGGAACTGAAGCTTTCTTT
TRBJ2-7 | TRBV9 | NA | NA | CASSAGLAIYEQYF | TGTGCCAGCAGCGCCGGACTCGCAATCTACGAGCAGTACTTC
TRBJ2-1 | TRBV6-4 | NA | TRBD2 | CASSAIIAGGNNEQFF | TGTGCCAGCAGTGCCATCATAGCGGGAGGGAACAATGAGCAGTTCTTC
TRBJ2-1 | TRBV5-6 | once | NA | CASSLGSYNEQFF | TGTGCCAGCAGCTTGGGCAGTTACAATGAGCAGTTCTTC
TRBJ2-7 | TRBV25-1 | NA | NA | CASSRPASYEQYF | TGTGCCAGCAGTCGCCCGGCTTCCTACGAGCAGTACTTC
TRBJ2-7 | TRBV29-1 | NA | TRBD1 | CSVGTGGFREQYF | TGCAGCGTGGGGACAGGGGGATTTCGCGAGCAGTACTTC
TRBJ1-1 | TRBV7-2 | many | NA | CASSLGGWNTEAFF | TGTGCCAGCAGCTTAGGGGGATGGAACACTGAAGCTTTCTTT